This passage covers 27 T cell receptor beta chains from one sample sequenced in a study of T cell changes during pregnancy in multiple sclerosis (dated 2019 in TCRdb). The method behind the library was the immunoSEQ multiplex PCR assay. In TCRdb, the immuneACCESS table is reduced to in-frame sequences with V and J assigned. These tables do not hold every clone; where another copy was compared, an unresolved V gene accounts for under half, and the others remain unexplained. The sample table records approximately 130,000 clones; approximately 96% of these occur just once. The ten biggest clones cover 0.4% to 0.5% of the sample. The sample in question was peripheral blood, obtained after pregnancy. The source is a female donor with multiple sclerosis, enrolled in a pregnancy study.

This rearrangement joins TRBV16 to TRBJ1-3; D is unclear. Deletions cut 0 bases from V and 0 bases from J, with 6 bases between. Germline V gene sequence: CDR1 KGHSY, CDR2 FQNENV. The CDR3 consists of 15 residues. CDR3 protein: CASSQSRNSGNTIYF. The DNA of the CDR3 is TGTGCCAGCAGCCAATCGCGGAACTCTGGAAACACCATATATTTT.

The chain links TRBV7-2 to TRBJ2-2, with 9 bases identical to TRBD1. The CDR3 length is 15 residues. V was pared by 5 bases and J by 9 bases, with 10 bases of the junction left unmatched. Germline CDR1 SGHTA, CDR2 FQGNSA. CDR3 DNA sequence: TGTGCCAGCAGCCCTAGAGGACAGGGGAGCAGGGAGCTGTTTTTT. It translates to CASSPRGQGSRELFF.

With regard to this clone: Other DNA sequences in this specimen translate into the identical CDR3. CDR3 sequence (DNA): TGTGCCAGCAGTTTCGGGACAGGGTATGGCTACACCTTC. This sequence encodes CASSFGTGYGYTF. The chain carries TRBV27 and TRBJ1-2; the match to TRBD1 covers 9 bases. Trimming at V came to 3 bases and at J to 5 bases, leaving 1 base not matched to a gene. Germline V gene lookup returns CDR1 MNHEY and CDR2 SMNVEV (reference sequence). This CDR3 has 13 residues.

The chain couples TRBV7-9 to TRBJ2-3; 10 nucleotides match TRBD1. This CDR3 is 16 amino acids long. Germline V CDR1 and CDR2: SEHNR, FQNEAQ (reference sequence). V lost 8 bases, J lost 4 bases, and 12 bases stayed unmatched. The CDR3 nucleotides are TGTGCCAGCGGCAAGACCGGGACAGGGGTTTCAGATACGCAGTATTTT. As protein: CASGKTGTGVSDTQYF.

This chain uses TRBV11-2 with TRBJ2-7; the match to TRBD2 covers 12 bases. The junction had 3 bases not matched to a gene; V was cut back by 1 base and J by 5 bases. Germline CDR1 SGHAT, CDR2 FQNNGV. This CDR3 comprises 15 residues. CDR3 coding DNA: TGTGCCAGCAGCTTAGGTCTAGCGGGAGGGCACGAGCAGTACTTC. Residues: CASSLGLAGGHEQYF.

As for this clone: Other nucleotide sequences in the sample specify the same CDR3. This chain uses TRBV28 with TRBJ1-2, with D uncertain. V was cut by 4 bases and J by 2 bases, with 5 bases left in between. Per the germline V gene, CDR1 is MDHEN and CDR2 is SYDVKM. This CDR3 is 12 amino acids long. CDR3 sequence: CASSSGNYGYTF. The CDR3, as DNA: TGTGCCAGCAGTTCCGGGAACTATGGCTACACCTTC.

The CDR3 bases are TGTGCCAGCAGTCCCACAGGGTTTAGCAATCAGCCCCAGCATTTT. It encodes CASSPTGFSNQPQHF. The chain joins TRBV6-5 to TRBJ1-5; a possible D gene is TRBD1 (6 bases). Looked up from germline, CDR1 is MNHEY and CDR2 is SVGAGI. CDR3 length equals 15 residues. With 5 bases removed from V and 0 bases from J, the gap between germline ends came to 11 bases.

V is TRBV2 and J is TRBJ1-5, with D possibly TRBD1 on 6 matching bases. The germline gives CDR1 SNHLY, CDR2 FYNNEI. The ends were cut back, 9 bases at V and 6 bases at J, with 12 bases in the middle. This CDR3 contains 12 residues. Written as DNA, the CDR3 is TGTGCCAGTCACAGGGTTGGTCAGCCCCAGCATTTT. Its protein is CASHRVGQPQHF.

This chain joins TRBV27 and TRBJ2-7, with TRBD1 matching over 10 bases. Unmatched junction bases numbered 3, after V lost 4 bases and J lost 3 bases. Per the germline V gene, CDR1 is MNHEY and CDR2 is SMNVEV (reference sequence). The CDR3 is 14 amino acids. The CDR3 sequence is CASSSTGGFYEQYF. CDR3 nucleotide sequence: TGTGCCAGCAGTTCGACAGGGGGCTTCTACGAGCAGTACTTC.

This clone was counted once. The rearrangement joins TRBV29-1 to TRBJ2-1; 8 bases match TRBD2. Germline-derived CDR1 and CDR2 are SQVTM and ANQGSEA. This CDR3 comprises 16 residues. V was clipped by 8 bases and J by 8 bases; unmatched bases: 20. This chain's CDR3 is CSTEALAGGPWDEQFF. Written as DNA, the CDR3 is TGCAGCACCGAAGCTCTAGCGGGCGGACCTTGGGATGAGCAGTTCTTC.

This chain connects TRBV4-2 to TRBJ1-5; D ambiguous. The CDR3 has 17 amino acids. Germline CDR1 is LGHNA and CDR2 is YNFKEQ. The germline V and J ends were trimmed by 1 base and 0 bases, with 13 bases remaining between them. CDR3 protein: CASSQGLSTASNQPQHF. Written as DNA, the CDR3 is TGTGCCAGCAGCCAAGGTTTGTCCACAGCTAGCAATCAGCCCCAGCATTTT.

This chain uses TRBV5-1 with TRBJ2-2, with D possibly matching TRBD2 (5 bases). Germline V gene data show CDR1 as SGHRS and CDR2 as YFSETQ. This CDR3 is 16 amino acids long. The V end was cut by 4 bases, the J end by 0 bases, with 13 bases between. The CDR3 bases are TGCGCCAGCAGCCCCTTGGCGGGTGCGAACACCGGGGAGCTGTTTTTT. Amino acids: CASSPLAGANTGELFF.

This clone appeared a single time. V and J are TRBV5-1 and TRBJ2-3; D perhaps matches TRBD2 (6 bases). The CDR3 contains 15 residues. Germline assignment: CDR1 SGHRS and CDR2 YFSETQ. V lost 0 bases and J 0 bases, leaving 8 bases between the germline ends. Here the CDR3 DNA reads TGCGCCAGCAGCTTGGCCGGGGGTAGCACAGATACGCAGTATTTT. Translation: CASSLAGGSTDTQYF.

This clone was picked up one time. V and J are TRBV28 and TRBJ2-7, with 7 bases aligning to TRBD1. Germline CDR1 and CDR2: MDHEN and SYDVKM. The length of the CDR3 is 16 residues. With V trimmed by 3 bases and J by 4 bases, 12 bases remained unmatched. The CDR3 region is CASSFEYRDRTYEQYF. CDR3 sequence (DNA): TGTGCCAGCAGTTTTGAATATCGGGACAGAACTTACGAGCAGTACTTC.

The chain combines TRBV9 with TRBJ2-2; D remains ambiguous. Trimming pared 7 bases from V and 4 bases from J, leaving 20 bases between. The CDR3 extends over 16 amino acids. The germline V gene has CDR1 SGDLS and CDR2 YYNGEE. CDR3 bases: TGTGCCAGCGCCCTCAGTGGTGTCTCGGGCACCGGGGAGCTGTTTTTT. This sequence encodes CASALSGVSGTGELFF.

This chain joins TRBV28 and TRBJ1-5; weak D call: TRBD1 (6 bases). V lost 8 bases and J lost 0, with 20 bases in between. The germline V gene has CDR1 MDHEN and CDR2 SYDVKM. CDR3 length equals 17 residues. CDR3 coding DNA: TGTGCCAGCGGGGGGGACGGGACACCGTTTAGCAATCAGCCCCAGCATTTT. Protein: CASGGDGTPFSNQPQHF.

The V and J genes are TRBV11-2 and TRBJ1-1; 7 bases match TRBD1. CDR1 is SGHAT, CDR2 FQNNGV, per germline. The CDR3 has 14 amino acids. V shed 2 bases, J shed 1 base, and the junction held 1 base outside the gene matches. CDR3 loop: CASSLSGGNTEAFF. The CDR3 nucleotides read TGTGCCAGCAGCTTATCAGGGGGGAACACTGAAGCTTTCTTT. Looking up the rest from reference TRBV11-2 and TRBJ1-1 gives the full variable domain: EAGVAQSPRYKIIEKRQSVAFWCNPISGHATLYWYQQILGQGPKLLIQFQNNGVVDDSQLPKDRFSAERLKGVDSTLKIQPAKLEDSAVYLCASSLSGGNTEAFFGQGTRLTVV.

This chain's CDR3 is CASSPLSGSGNTGELFF. For the CDR3, the DNA is TGTGCCAGCTCACCCTTGTCCGGGAGCGGTAACACCGGGGAGCTGTTTTTT. The chain is built from TRBV18 and TRBJ2-2; TRBD2 might be the D (6 bases). The CDR3 consists of 17 residues. The germline CDR1 and CDR2 sequences are KGHSH and LQKENI. Trimming took off 3 bases at V and 2 bases at J, with 16 bases between the two ends.

The chain's CDR3 is CASRYAGPGGYTF. CDR3 in DNA: TGTGCCAGCAGGTACGCGGGACCGGGGGGCTACACCTTC. This chain uses TRBV28 with TRBJ1-2, with TRBD1 as a possible D gene (5 bases). Deletions cut 6 bases from V and 8 bases from J, with 16 bases between. There are 13 residues in the CDR3. Germline CDR1 is MDHEN and CDR2 is SYDVKM.

The rearrangement links TRBV19 to TRBJ2-2; 8 nucleotides match TRBD2. The CDR3 loop spans 15 amino acids. The ends lost 1 base at V and 9 bases at J; junction bases unmatched: 7. CDR1 is LNHDA, CDR2 SQIVND, per germline (reference sequence). CDR3 amino acids: CASSIGLAGNRELFF. The CDR3 coding sequence is TGTGCCAGTAGTATAGGCCTAGCGGGTAACCGGGAGCTGTTTTTT. The full variable domain, in which reference TRBV19 and TRBJ2-2 provide the parts outside the CDR3, is DGGITQSPKYLFRKEGQNVTLSCEQNLNHDAMYWYRQDPGQGLRLIYYSQIVNDFQKGDIAEGYSVSREKKESFPLTVTSAQKNPTAFYLCASSIGLAGNRELFFGEGSRLTVL.

The chain carries TRBV14 and TRBJ1-2; unclear D gene. The CDR3 extends over 14 amino acids. CDR1 is SGHDN and CDR2 is FVKESK in the germline V gene. The V and J ends lost 0 bases and 4 bases respectively, with 9 bases between them. CDR3 sequence: CASSQEGRLYGYTF. In DNA, the CDR3 is TGTGCCAGCAGCCAAGAGGGGAGACTCTATGGCTACACCTTC.

V and J are TRBV30 and TRBJ2-5, with 10 bases aligning to TRBD1. From germline, CDR1 is GTSNPN and CDR2 SVGIG (reference sequence). The CDR3 extends over 15 amino acids. J was trimmed by 5 bases and V by 0 bases; bases with no gene match: 6. For the CDR3, the DNA is TGTGCCTGGAGTGTACGGACAGGGGGTCGGGAGACCCAGTACTTC. The encoded protein is CAWSVRTGGRETQYF.

V usage is TRBV27 and J usage is TRBJ2-7; D gene uncertain. There are 17 residues in the CDR3. Germline loops: CDR1 MNHEY, CDR2 SMNVEV (reference sequence). Between the trimmed V and J ends, which lost 0 bases and 1 base, there was a span of 16 bases. The CDR3 DNA follows: TGTGCCAGCAGTTTATCGTATTCCTACAGTCGTTCCTACGAGCAGTACTTC. It codes for CASSLSYSYSRSYEQYF.

V and J are TRBV7-9 and TRBJ2-1; maybe TRBD2 (5 bases). CDR3 length equals 13 residues. Per the germline V gene, CDR1 is SEHNR and CDR2 is FQNEAQ (reference sequence). V lost 4 bases, J lost 5 bases, and 9 bases lay in between. The CDR3 sequence is CASSSPGNNEQFF. The CDR3 DNA follows: TGTGCCAGCAGCTCACCGGGAAACAATGAGCAGTTCTTC.

This clone was detected once. The rearrangement links TRBV30 to TRBJ2-1, with TRBD2 identical over 9 bases. CDR1 and CDR2 from the germline V gene are GTSNPN and SVGIG (reference sequence). Trimming took 1 base from V and 4 from J; bases not matched to a gene: 2. This CDR3 region has 14 residues. The CDR3 DNA reads as TGTGCCTGGAGTGGGACTAGCGCTTACAATGAGCAGTTCTTC. It encodes CAWSGTSAYNEQFF.

The CDR3 here is CASSYRQGGGETQYF. CDR3 sequence (DNA): TGTGCCAGCAGCTACCGACAGGGTGGGGGAGAGACCCAGTACTTC. J is TRBJ2-5 and V is TRBV7-2; TRBD1 agrees at 7 bases. Germline CDR1 SGHTA, CDR2 FQGNSA. There are 15 residues in the CDR3. With V trimmed by 4 bases and J by 4 bases, 9 bases remained unmatched. The entire variable domain, with the rest obtained from reference TRBV7-2 and TRBJ2-5, is as follows: GAGVSQSPSNKVTEKGKDVELRCDPISGHTALYWYRQSLGQGLEFLIYFQGNSAPDKSGLPSDRFSAERTGGSVSTLTIQRTQQEDSAVYLCASSYRQGGGETQYFGPGTRLLVL.

This rearrangement joins TRBV6-1 to TRBJ2-1; maybe TRBD2 (5 bases). V shed 7 bases and J shed 0 bases, with 10 bases lying between them. This CDR3 contains 14 residues. Per the germline V gene, CDR1 is MNHNS and CDR2 is SASEGT. The CDR3 DNA sequence: TGTGCCAGCAACAGCGGTAACTCCTACAATGAGCAGTTCTTC. Its protein product is CASNSGNSYNEQFF.